The clone carrying this T cell receptor (beta chain) was seen at least ten times. Amplification of TCR beta CDR3 regions was performed using RNA transcripts as template. First-round RT-PCR of the TCR CDR3 relied on the HTBI primer set. TCRdb re-called the multiplex PCR reads through MiXCR, storing one row per CDR3 protein. The repertoire holds nearly 600,000 distinct CDR3 sequences, with 14% as singletons. This sample was taken from a study of T cells in Graves' hyperthyroidism and ophthalmopathy. With a duration under 2 months, the hyperthyroidism was newly diagnosed in patients aged 18 to 65. The V gene's germline CDR1 is MNHEY and CDR2 SMNVEV (reference sequence). This CDR3 region has 18 residues. With V trimmed by 5 bases and J by 2 bases, 14 bases remained unmatched.

J is TRBJ2-2 and V is TRBV27; 7 positions match TRBD1. The sequenced material came from blood. The TCR originated in a woman in her 30s with Graves' hyperthyroidism that later progressed to Graves' ophthalmopathy. The CDR3 DNA is TGTGCCAGCAGTATATTCCCCCGGGACAGCCATAACACCGGGGAGCTGTTTTTT. Residues: CASSIFPRDSHNTGELFF.